The following is a T cell receptor (beta chain) sequence with its context. This CDR3 is built from 17 residues. Looked up from germline, CDR1 is SGDLS and CDR2 is YYNGEE. Trimming removed 0 bases at V and 6 bases at J, with 20 bases between. The entry originates in a study of blood T cell repertoires in COVID-19. The wider study: The origin of the acute and convalescent COVID-19 samples was the United States, Italy and Spain. PBMCs, B-cell-depleted T cells, or T cells provided the cDNA or gDNA that made up the material.

Study processing details: The assay estimated nucleated cells by amplifying reference gene primers. Assay used: immunoSEQ multiplex PCR; TCRdb lists only in-frame clones, some missing. That table gives V, J and clone size, and the DNA gave D and trimming. The sample records under 50,000 clones, roughly 90% being singletons. The sequence came from a man aged 65 to 85 with active COVID-19. The rearrangement joins TRBV9 to TRBJ2-3; possibly TRBD1 for D (5 bases). Sequencing input: peripheral blood. The CDR3: CASSVEDRGLGRDTQYF. CDR3 nucleotides: TGTGCCAGCAGCGTAGAGGATAGGGGCCTCGGGCGGGATACGCAGTATTTT.